This T cell receptor (beta chain) was recorded in a study of T cell changes during pregnancy in multiple sclerosis. TCRdb's table, derived via immunoSEQ multiplex PCR, lists solely in-frame clones and lacks some. The sample gives around 33,000 clones, approximately 91% of which show up once; roughly 7.4% is in the top ten. Germline values: CDR1 MNHEY, CDR2 SMNVEV (reference sequence). The CDR3 has 15 amino acids. V shed 1 base and J 5 bases; nucleotides not matched to a gene: 6. The chain uses TRBV27 and TRBJ2-7, with 9 bases identical to TRBD1. This clonotype was obtained from a female donor with multiple sclerosis, enrolled in a pregnancy study. The sequenced sample was CD8+ T cells from peripheral blood mononuclear cells, obtained before pregnancy. The CDR3 reads CASSLYRGRGHEQYF. The CDR3 nucleotides read TGTGCCAGCAGTTTATACAGGGGGCGAGGGCACGAGCAGTACTTC.